The 6 T cell receptor beta chains listed next were all sequenced from one sample in a study of T cell responses to AZD1222 COVID-19 vaccine. Here immunoSEQ multiplex PCR was the method, and the copy in TCRdb shows in-frame clones only, minus some. The sample shows 99,000 or so clones, over 85% of them seen only once. Sequenced material: peripheral blood, taken on day 0 of AZD1222 vaccination. Receptors were obtained from an adult in good health.

The chain combines TRBV5-1 with TRBJ2-1; 12 nucleotides agree with TRBD2. The CDR3 runs 15 residues. Germline V CDR1 and CDR2: SGHRS, YFSETQ. V was pared by 5 bases and J by 6 bases, with 6 bases of the junction left unmatched. The CDR3 DNA reads as TGCGCCAGCAGGGTGACTAGCGGGAGTGTCAATGAGCAGTTCTTC. As protein: CASRVTSGSVNEQFF.

The chain joins TRBV5-1 to TRBJ1-4; D may be TRBD1 (6 bases). This CDR3 has 16 residues. Germline CDR1 SGHRS, CDR2 YFSETQ. The germline V and J ends were trimmed by 0 bases and 7 bases, with 16 bases remaining between them. The CDR3 here is CASSLGTMGGSEKLFF. For the CDR3, the DNA is TGCGCCAGCAGCTTGGGGACTATGGGGGGCAGTGAAAAACTGTTTTTT. The full variable domain, rest sourced from reference TRBV5-1 and TRBJ1-4, is KAGVTQTPRYLIKTRGQQVTLSCSPISGHRSVSWYQQTPGQGLQFLFEYFSETQRNKGNFPGRFSGRQFSNSRSEMNVSTLELGDSALYLCASSLGTMGGSEKLFFGSGTQLSVL.

As for this clone: The junction shows a germline mismatch at one end, possibly a read error. The gene calls are TRBV6-5 and TRBJ2-7; possible D gene TRBD1, 6 bases. This CDR3 is 12 amino acids long. Germline-derived CDR1 and CDR2 are MNHEY and SVGAGI. CDR3 nucleotides: TGTGCCTGCGCGGACAGCTCCCACGAGCAGTACTTC. Translation: CACADSSHEQYF.

The chain uses TRBV7-2 and TRBJ2-5; possibly TRBD2 for D (6 bases). The CDR3 has 18 residues. CDR1 and CDR2 from the germline V gene are SGHTA and FQGNSA. V was pared by 1 base and J by 3 bases, with 21 bases between. In nucleotides, the CDR3 is TGTGCCAGCAGCTTAGTGGGAAATCGGGGGAGAGTCGAAGAGACCCAGTACTTC. Its protein product is CASSLVGNRGRVEETQYF. The full variable domain, rest sourced from reference TRBV7-2 and TRBJ2-5, is GAGVSQSPSNKVTEKGKDVELRCDPISGHTALYWYRQSLGQGLEFLIYFQGNSAPDKSGLPSDRFSAERTGGSVSTLTIQRTQQEDSAVYLCASSLVGNRGRVEETQYFGPGTRLLVL.

The rearrangement joins TRBV4-1 to TRBJ2-2; 8 positions agree with TRBD1. CDR1 MGHRA and CDR2 YSYEKL come from the germline V gene. Trimming at V came to 2 bases and at J to 6 bases, leaving 5 bases not matched to a gene. This CDR3 spans 15 amino acids. The CDR3 sequence is CASSQPAGGSGELFF. In DNA, the CDR3 is TGCGCCAGCAGCCAACCGGCAGGGGGCTCCGGGGAGCTGTTTTTT.

On this clone itself: The identical CDR3 is also encoded by other nucleotide sequences in the sample. The V gene is TRBV11-3, the J gene TRBJ1-1; D is ambiguous. CDR3 length: 13 residues. Trimming shortened V by 5 bases and J by 1 base, and 8 bases separated the two germline ends. CDR1 and CDR2 (germline): SGHNT, YENEEA. CDR3 in amino acids: CASSLTSNTEAFF. The CDR3 DNA reads TGTGCCAGCAGCCTGACATCGAACACTGAAGCTTTCTTT.